This is a list of T cell receptor beta chains from one sample in a study of control samples from healthy donors and cancer patients. The repertoire was sequenced with immunoSEQ multiplex PCR; TCRdb's copy has only in-frame clones and lacks some. The sample shows about 170,000 clones, more than 85% of them seen only once. Sequenced material: blood. The receptors were sampled from a middle-aged woman in good health. The CDR3 runs from the conserved cysteine through the conserved F or W.

TRBV5-1	TRBJ2-7	CASSLGLTSGGAVEQYF
TRBV6-4	TRBJ2-1	CASSRGLAGDNEQFF
TRBV13	TRBJ2-4	CASSPGRWLNIQYF
TRBV7-8	TRBJ1-5	CASTPRGPPSNQPQHF
TRBV5-8	TRBJ1-1	CASSLVDRGSTEAFF
TRBV24-1	TRBJ1-2	CATSDSLDYGYTF
TRBV20-1	TRBJ2-1	CSASYNEQFF
TRBV5-4	TRBJ1-2	CASSYRGSNYGYTF
TRBV6-5	TRBJ1-1	CATHRLMNTEAFF
TRBV15	TRBJ1-2	CATSRTGWDGYTF
TRBV5-4	TRBJ1-1	CASSLYTLTEEAFF
TRBV6-6	TRBJ2-5	CASSYTGGGETQYF
TRBV6-5	TRBJ1-5	CASSYSMSVQPQHF
TRBV5-4	TRBJ2-7	CASSSGGYEQYF
TRBV28	TRBJ1-5	CASSLTGGDSNQPQHF
TRBV3-1/TRBV3-2	TRBJ2-1	CASSPQGAGGLVNEQFF
TRBV7-9	TRBJ2-7	CASIVGTGAHEQYF
TRBV5-1	TRBJ1-2	CASSLPGRGRVDYGYTF
TRBV18	TRBJ1-1	CASSESTTGYEAFF
TRBV4-1	TRBJ1-1	CASSQVDGLALNTEAFF
TRBV19	TRBJ2-7	CASSQDRATRYEQYF
TRBV6-5	TRBJ1-1	CASSYGWGNTEAFF
TRBV5-6	TRBJ2-7	CASSPGSIADEQYF
TRBV2	TRBJ1-3	CASSADSGSGNTIYF
TRBV5-1	TRBJ1-4	CASSLRQGGPNEKLFF
TRBV6-5	TRBJ1-1	CASSPTGGLGTEAFF
TRBV9	TRBJ1-2	CASSLNPQGNF
TRBV27	TRBJ2-7	CASRRDSRGYEQYF
TRBV5-5	TRBJ1-2	CASSLERFGYGYTF
TRBV6-5	TRBJ1-4	CASSYSFQGNEKLFF
TRBV11-3	TRBJ2-3	CASSPNPGGKDTQYF
TRBV3-1/TRBV3-2	TRBJ1-2	CASSHLGRGNGYTF
TRBV20-1	TRBJ2-1	CSALDREGQFF
TRBV5-4	TRBJ2-7	CASSLDSYSYEQYF
TRBV11-2	TRBJ1-2	CASSLGRWGYTF
TRBV7-2	TRBJ2-7	CASSKLGRRTDPTYF
TRBV5-1	TRBJ2-3	CASSTYSIGADTQYF
TRBV4-1	TRBJ2-7	CASSQERGGEQYF
TRBV7-9	TRBJ1-1	CASSDPGISNTEAFF
TRBV4-1	TRBJ2-7	CASSQAVAGFYEQYF
TRBV13	TRBJ1-2	CASSLQGYGYTF
TRBV7-6	TRBJ1-4	CASSLGSPVSNEKLFF
TRBV19	TRBJ2-7	CATAGGDEQYF
TRBV14	TRBJ1-1	CASSLQGAGTEAFF
TRBV29-1	TRBJ1-1	CSVQRTEAFF
TRBV4-1	TRBJ2-2	CASSHLEGGGELFF
TRBV4-1	TRBJ2-3	CASSQGWRLGPDTQYF
TRBV6-5	TRBJ1-6	CASSYGGGPRNSPLHF
TRBV18	TRBJ1-2	CASSPTGRDYGYTF
TRBV6-5	TRBJ2-3	CASRSGGGFTDTQYF
TRBV15	TRBJ1-1	CATSRDRGLNTEAFF
TRBV6-6	TRBJ1-5	CASRTASNQPQHF
TRBV19	TRBJ1-5	CASSPQRQGAQPQHF
TRBV4-1	TRBJ2-2	CASSPRTANTGELFF
TRBV3-1/TRBV3-2	TRBJ1-1	CASSRGGSPPGNTEAFF